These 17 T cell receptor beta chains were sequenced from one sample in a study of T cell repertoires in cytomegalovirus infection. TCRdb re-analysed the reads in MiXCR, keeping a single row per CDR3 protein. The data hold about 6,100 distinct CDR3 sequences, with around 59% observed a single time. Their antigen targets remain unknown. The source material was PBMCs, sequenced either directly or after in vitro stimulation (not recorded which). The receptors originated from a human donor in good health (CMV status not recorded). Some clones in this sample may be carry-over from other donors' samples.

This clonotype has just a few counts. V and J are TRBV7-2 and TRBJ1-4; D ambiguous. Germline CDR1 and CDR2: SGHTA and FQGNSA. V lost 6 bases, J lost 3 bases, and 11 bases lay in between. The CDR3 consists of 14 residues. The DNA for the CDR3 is TGTGCCAGCAGGGATGGATGGGCTAATGAAAAACTGTTTTTT. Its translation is CASRDGWANEKLFF.

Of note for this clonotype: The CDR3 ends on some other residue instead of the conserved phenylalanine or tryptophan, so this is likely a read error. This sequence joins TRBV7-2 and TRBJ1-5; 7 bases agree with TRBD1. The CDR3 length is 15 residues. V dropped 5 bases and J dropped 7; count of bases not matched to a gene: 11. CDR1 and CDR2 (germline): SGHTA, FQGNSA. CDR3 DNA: TGTGCCAGCAGCCCCGGGACAGCTAACTTGCAGCCCCAGCATATT. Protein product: CASSPGTANLQPQHI.

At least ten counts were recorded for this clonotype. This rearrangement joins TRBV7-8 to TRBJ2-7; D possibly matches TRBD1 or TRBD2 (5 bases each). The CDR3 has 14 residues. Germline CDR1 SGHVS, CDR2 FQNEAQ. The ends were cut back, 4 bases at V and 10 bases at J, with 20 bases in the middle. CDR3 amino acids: CASSWDPPGDYQYF. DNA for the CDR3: TGTGCCAGCAGCTGGGACCCCCCTGGCGACTATCAGTACTTC.

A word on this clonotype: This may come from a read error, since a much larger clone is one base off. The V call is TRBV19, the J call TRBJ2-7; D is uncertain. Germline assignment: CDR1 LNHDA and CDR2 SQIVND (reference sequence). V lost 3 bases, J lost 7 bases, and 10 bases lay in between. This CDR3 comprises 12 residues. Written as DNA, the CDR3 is TGTGCCAGTAGTATCGGGTCTGTAGAGCAGTACTTC. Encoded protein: CASSIGSVEQYF.

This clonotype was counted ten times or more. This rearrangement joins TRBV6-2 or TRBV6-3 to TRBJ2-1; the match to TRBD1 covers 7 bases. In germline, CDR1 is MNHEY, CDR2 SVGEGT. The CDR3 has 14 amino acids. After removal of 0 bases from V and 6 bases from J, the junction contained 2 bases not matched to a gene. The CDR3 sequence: CASSYSSGGNEQFF. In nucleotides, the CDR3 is TGTGCCAGCAGTTACTCGTCAGGGGGCAATGAGCAGTTCTTC.

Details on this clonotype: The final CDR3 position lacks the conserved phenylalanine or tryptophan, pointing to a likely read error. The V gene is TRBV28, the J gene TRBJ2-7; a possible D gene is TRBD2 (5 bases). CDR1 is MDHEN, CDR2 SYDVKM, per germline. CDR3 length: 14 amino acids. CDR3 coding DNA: TGTGGCCTCACTCCCACCCAACTAGACTACGATCAGTACTGC. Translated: CGLTPTQLDYDQYC.

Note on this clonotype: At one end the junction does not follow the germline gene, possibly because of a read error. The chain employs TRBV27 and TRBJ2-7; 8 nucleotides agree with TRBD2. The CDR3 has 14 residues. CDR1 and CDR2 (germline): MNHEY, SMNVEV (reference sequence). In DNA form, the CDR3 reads TGTTCCAGCCGTTTTAAGGCGGGAGGCTACGAGCAGTACTTC. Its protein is CSSRFKAGGYEQYF.

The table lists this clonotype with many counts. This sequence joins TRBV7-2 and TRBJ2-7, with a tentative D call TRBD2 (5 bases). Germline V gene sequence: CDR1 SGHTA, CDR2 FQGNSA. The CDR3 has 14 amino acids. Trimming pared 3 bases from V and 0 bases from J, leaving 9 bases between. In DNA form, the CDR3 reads TGTGCCAGCAGCTTGGAGGCCAGCTCCTACGAGCAGTACTTC. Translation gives CASSLEASSYEQYF.

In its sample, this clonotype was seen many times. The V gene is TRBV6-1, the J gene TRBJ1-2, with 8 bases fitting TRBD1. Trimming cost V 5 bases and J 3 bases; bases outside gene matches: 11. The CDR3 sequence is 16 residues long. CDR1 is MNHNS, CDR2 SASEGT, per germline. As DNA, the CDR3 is TGTGCCAGCAGTCTGGACAGGGCGACGTCGCACTATGGCTACACCTTC. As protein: CASSLDRATSHYGYTF.

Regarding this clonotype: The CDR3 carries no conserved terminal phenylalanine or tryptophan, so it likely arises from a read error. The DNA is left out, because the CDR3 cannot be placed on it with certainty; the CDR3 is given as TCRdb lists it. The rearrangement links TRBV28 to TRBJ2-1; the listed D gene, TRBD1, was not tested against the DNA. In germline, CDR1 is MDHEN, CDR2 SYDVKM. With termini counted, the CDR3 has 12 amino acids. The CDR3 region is CACSFGTGRQLL.

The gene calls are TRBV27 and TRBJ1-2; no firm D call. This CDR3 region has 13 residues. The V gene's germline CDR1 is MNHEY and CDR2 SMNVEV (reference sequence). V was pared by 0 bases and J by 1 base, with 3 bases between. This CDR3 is CASSLSVNYGYTF. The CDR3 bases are TGTGCCAGCAGTTTATCGGTTAACTATGGCTACACCTTC.

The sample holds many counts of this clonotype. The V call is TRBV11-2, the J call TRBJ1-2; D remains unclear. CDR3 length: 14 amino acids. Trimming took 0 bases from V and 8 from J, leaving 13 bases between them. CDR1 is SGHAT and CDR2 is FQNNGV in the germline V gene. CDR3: CASSLDTSVRGYTF. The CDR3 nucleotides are TGTGCCAGCAGCTTAGATACCAGCGTCAGGGGCTACACCTTC.

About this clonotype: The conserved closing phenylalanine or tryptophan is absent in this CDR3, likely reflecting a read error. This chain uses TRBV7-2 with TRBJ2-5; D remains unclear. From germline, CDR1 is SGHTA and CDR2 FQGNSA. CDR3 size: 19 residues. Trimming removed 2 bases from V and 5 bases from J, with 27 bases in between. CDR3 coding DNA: TGTGCCAGCAGCTTAAGAGGAGCTATAGGGAAACCCGAAGGGGAGACCCAGTACTCC. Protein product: CASSLRGAIGKPEGETQYS.

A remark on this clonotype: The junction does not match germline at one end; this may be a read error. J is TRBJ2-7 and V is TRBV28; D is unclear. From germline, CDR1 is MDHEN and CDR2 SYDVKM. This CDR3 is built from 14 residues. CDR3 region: CSSTHTHLDYEQYF. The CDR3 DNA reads TGTTCCAGCACTCACACCCATCTAGACTACGAGCAGTACTTC.

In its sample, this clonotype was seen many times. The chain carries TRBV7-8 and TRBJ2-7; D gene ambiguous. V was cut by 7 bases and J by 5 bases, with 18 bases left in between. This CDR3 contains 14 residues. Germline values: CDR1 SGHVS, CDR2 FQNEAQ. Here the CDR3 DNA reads TGTGCCAGCATCTCTGACACCCCTGGCGACGAGCAGTACTTC. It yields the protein CASISDTPGDEQYF. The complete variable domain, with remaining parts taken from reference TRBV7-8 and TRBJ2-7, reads GAGVSQSPRYKVAKRGQDVALRCDPISGHVSLFWYQQALGQGPEFLTYFQNEAQLDKSGLPSDRFFAERPEGSVSTLKIQRTQQEDSAVYLCASISDTPGDEQYFGPGTRLTVT.

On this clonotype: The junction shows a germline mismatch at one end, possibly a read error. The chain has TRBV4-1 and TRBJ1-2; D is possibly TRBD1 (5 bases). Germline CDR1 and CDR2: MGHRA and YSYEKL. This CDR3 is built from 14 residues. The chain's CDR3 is CASIQDRLTGCYTF. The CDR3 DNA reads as TGCGCCAGCATCCAAGACAGATTGACTGGCTGCTACACCTTC.

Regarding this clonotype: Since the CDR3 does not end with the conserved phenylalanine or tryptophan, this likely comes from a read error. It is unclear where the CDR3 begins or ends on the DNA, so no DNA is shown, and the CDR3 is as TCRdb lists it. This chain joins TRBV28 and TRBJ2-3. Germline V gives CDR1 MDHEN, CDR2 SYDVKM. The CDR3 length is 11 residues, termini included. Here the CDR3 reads CASSFPDTHNL.